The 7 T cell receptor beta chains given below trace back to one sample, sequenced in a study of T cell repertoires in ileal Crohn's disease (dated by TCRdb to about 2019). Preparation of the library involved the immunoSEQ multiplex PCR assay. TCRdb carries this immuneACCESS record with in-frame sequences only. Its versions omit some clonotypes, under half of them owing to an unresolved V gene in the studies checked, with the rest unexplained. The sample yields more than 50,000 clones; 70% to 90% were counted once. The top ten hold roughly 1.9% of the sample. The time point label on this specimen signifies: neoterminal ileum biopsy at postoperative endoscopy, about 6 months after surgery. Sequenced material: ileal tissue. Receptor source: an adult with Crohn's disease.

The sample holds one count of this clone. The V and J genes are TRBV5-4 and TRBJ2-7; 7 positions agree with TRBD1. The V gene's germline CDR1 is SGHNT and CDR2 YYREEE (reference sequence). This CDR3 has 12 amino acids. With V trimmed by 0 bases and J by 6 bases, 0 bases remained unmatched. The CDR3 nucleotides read TGTGCCAGCAGCTTGGACAGGGGCGAGCAGTACTTC. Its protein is CASSLDRGEQYF.

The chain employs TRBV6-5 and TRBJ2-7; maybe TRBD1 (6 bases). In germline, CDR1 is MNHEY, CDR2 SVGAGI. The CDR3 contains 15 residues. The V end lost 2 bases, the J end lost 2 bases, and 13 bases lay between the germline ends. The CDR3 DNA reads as TGTGCCAGCAGTTACGGACAGACTCTGCCCTACGAGCAGTACTTC. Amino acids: CASSYGQTLPYEQYF.

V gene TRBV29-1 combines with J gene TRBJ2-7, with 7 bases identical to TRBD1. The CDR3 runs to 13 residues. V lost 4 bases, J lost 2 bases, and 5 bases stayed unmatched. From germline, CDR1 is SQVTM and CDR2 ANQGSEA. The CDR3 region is CSVGTGRAYEQYF. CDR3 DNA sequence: TGCAGCGTTGGGACAGGAAGAGCCTACGAGCAGTACTTC.

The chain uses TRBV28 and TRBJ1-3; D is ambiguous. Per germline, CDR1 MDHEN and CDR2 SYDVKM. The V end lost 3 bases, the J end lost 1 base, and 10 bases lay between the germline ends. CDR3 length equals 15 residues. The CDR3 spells CASSFGVASGNTIYF. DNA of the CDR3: TGTGCCAGCAGTTTCGGGGTGGCATCTGGAAACACCATATATTTT.

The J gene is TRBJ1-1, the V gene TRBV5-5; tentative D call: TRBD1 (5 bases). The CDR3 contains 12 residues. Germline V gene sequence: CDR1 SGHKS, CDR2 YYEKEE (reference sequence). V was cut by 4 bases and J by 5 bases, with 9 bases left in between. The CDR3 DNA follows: TGTGCCAGCAGCGTAGGGGATACTGAAGCTTTCTTT. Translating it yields CASSVGDTEAFF.

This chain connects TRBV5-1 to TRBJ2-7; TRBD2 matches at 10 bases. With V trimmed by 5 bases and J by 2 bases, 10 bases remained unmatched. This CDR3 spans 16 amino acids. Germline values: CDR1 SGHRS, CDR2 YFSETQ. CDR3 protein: CASSFALAGDPYEQYF. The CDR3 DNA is TGCGCCAGCAGTTTCGCTCTAGCGGGAGACCCCTACGAGCAGTACTTC.

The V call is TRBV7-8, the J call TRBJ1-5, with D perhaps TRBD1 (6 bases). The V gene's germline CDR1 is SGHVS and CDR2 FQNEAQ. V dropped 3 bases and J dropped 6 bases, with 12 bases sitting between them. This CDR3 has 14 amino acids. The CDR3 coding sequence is TGTGCCAGCAGCTTCGAGATCAGGGGTCAGCCCCAGCATTTT. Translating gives CASSFEIRGQPQHF.